This T cell receptor (beta chain) emerged from a study of blood T cell repertoires in COVID-19. Study-wide background: There were acute and convalescent COVID-19 samples, and they came from the United States, Italy and Spain. PBMCs, B-cell-depleted T cells, or T cells provided the cDNA or gDNA that made up the material.

The CDR3 is made up of 14 amino acids. Germline V CDR1 and CDR2: MNHEY, SVGAGI. V was pared by 6 bases and J by 3 bases, with 3 bases of the junction left unmatched. Generated by immunoSEQ multiplex PCR, the TCRdb table keeps only in-frame clones and is missing some. The repertoire holds around 79,000 clones, 75% to 85% seen once, with around 6% in the top ten. This clone was observed a few times. This clonotype originated in a woman in her sixties or seventies with acute or convalescent COVID-19. This rearrangement joins TRBV6-5 to TRBJ1-5, with 9 positions matching TRBD1. What was sequenced was peripheral blood. The CDR3 DNA reads as TGTGCCAGCAGGGGGACAGGGCACAATCAGCCCCAGCATTTT. Its translation: CASRGTGHNQPQHF.